This T cell receptor (beta chain) appears in the sequencing data of a study of vaccination and CD4 T cells after COVID-19 (dated 2022 in TCRdb). Concerning the study at large: SARS-CoV-2 positivity had been established in the convalescent patients by nasal swab PCR, and mild disease was recorded in roughly 10 of these patients and severe disease in one. As controls, cultures received a CEFX viral epitope pool (the positive control), an HIV-1 Nef peptide pool (the negative control), or no peptide at all. Two doses of either the Pfizer-BioNTech BNT162b2 vaccine (n=8) or the Moderna mRNA-1273 vaccine (n=2) were administered to participants. Post-COVID blood samples were collected from convalescent patients a median of around 96 days after diagnosis, with a range of roughly 35 to 180 days. Post-vaccine blood samples were obtained a median of roughly 75 days after the second vaccine dose, with a range of roughly 13 to 250 days. For stimulating the cultures, overlapping spike peptide pools were used, derived from SARS-CoV-2 as well as from the common cold coronaviruses HCoV-NL63, HCoV-OC43 and HCoV-229E. In approximately eleven COVID-19 convalescent patients and a few infection-naive healthy vaccine recipients, the spike-specific CD4+ TCR repertoire before mRNA vaccination was compared with the repertoire after mRNA vaccination. The convalescent cohort comprised six males and four females, including two Hispanic individuals, seven Caucasians, two Asians and one multiracial person. What the research found in general, with its limitations: Nearly all vaccine-specific clones in convalescent patients (304 of 307) were mono-reactive for SARS-CoV-2 spike rather than cross-reactive with common cold coronaviruses. Among the post-vaccine SARS-CoV-2-reactive clones in convalescent patients, a median about 86% showed up only after vaccination, which suggests vaccine-specific priming. The number of convalescent patients in the study was relatively small, and the study did not examine early timepoints following natural infection. An increase in the median number of SARS-CoV-2-reactive clonotypes from approximately 21 after infection to some 38 after vaccination was observed, but the change was not found to be significant.

This clonotype was picked up a small number of times. What antigen it recognizes has not been identified. The sample holds no much larger clone one base away, and base qualities are not on file. Interpreted using the paper, the treatment or condition label stands for: approximately nine-day PBMC culture with coronavirus spike peptide pools or control peptides (ViraFEST assay). The ViraFEST assay was used in the study, in which antigen-specific T cells were expanded with peptide pools and expanded clonotypes were subsequently identified by TCR sequencing. The convalescent patients' positive SARS-CoV-2 PCR tests were from March to December 2020, which was before the Alpha, Beta and Delta variants emerged in the United States. Each well held 2.1 million or so PBMCs cultured in IMDM containing about 5% human AB serum and about 10 IU/ml IL-2, with about 9.4 ug/ml peptide pools added. On days 3 and 7, half of the culture medium was replaced with fresh IL-2-containing medium. After nine to eleven days of culture, CD4+ T cells were isolated by negative selection with the EasySep CD4+ T cell isolation kit. Ficoll-Paque Plus gradient centrifugation was used to isolate PBMCs from whole blood, and the isolated PBMCs were then either used fresh or cryopreserved at -140C. Culture conditions were generally each tested in triplicate wells.

Receptors were amplified or captured by PCR. DNA from cultured CD4+ T cells underwent TCR sequencing with the Oncomine TCR Beta short-read assay at the Johns Hopkins FTIC core. The QIAamp micro DNA kit was used to extract genomic DNA from the cultured CD4+ T cells. Oncomine TCR Beta libraries from cultured CD4+ T cells were pooled using unique dual indexes and sequenced on an Illumina iSeq 100. The paper's processing steps were these. Non-productive sequences were filtered out, and CDR3s that did not start with C, did not end with F or W, or were shorter than 7 amino acids were discarded. Antigen-specific clonotypes were identified with the MANAFEST web application by comparing peptide-stimulated wells with reference and other culture wells. To be called positive, a clone needed an FDR below 0.05, an odds ratio above 5, and a productive frequency above 0.1% in at least two of three replicate wells. Clonotypes that were significantly expanded in both SARS-CoV-2 spike wells and at least one common cold coronavirus spike condition were defined as cross-reactive. CDR3 homology was assessed with Levenshtein distances (stringdist) and unrooted phylogenetic trees (ape) in R version 3.6.1. TCRdb reprocessed the public reads (quality trimming at Q25 with fastp, clone calling with MiXCR) and kept in-frame beta chains. Rows with a matching CDR3 protein are joined into one entry that keeps the most common DNA and genes. TCRdb's processing, not the study's, gives the V and J calls here. This sample comprises more than 13,000 distinct CDR3 sequences, roughly 26% of them detected only once. 18% of the sample comes from the top ten.

The CDR3 goes from the cysteine to the phenylalanine over 17 residues. The only DNA kept is the CDR3, 51 bases in frame from the first base. V loses 7 bases, J loses 3 bases, and the germline ends lie 19 bases apart. From the germline V gene, CDR1 is SGHTA and CDR2 is FQGNSA. The receptor was derived from a human donor who had recovered from COVID-19. This specimen was CD4+ T cells from blood, cultured in vitro, taken after SARS-CoV-2 vaccination. The chain joins TRBV7-2 to TRBJ1-6, with TRBD1 perhaps the D gene, on 6 matching bases. The CDR3 corresponds to CASTPEGGAGYNSPLHF. The DNA reads as follows: TGTGCCAGCACCCCAGAGGGGGGCGCTGGCTATAATTCACCCCTCCACTTT.